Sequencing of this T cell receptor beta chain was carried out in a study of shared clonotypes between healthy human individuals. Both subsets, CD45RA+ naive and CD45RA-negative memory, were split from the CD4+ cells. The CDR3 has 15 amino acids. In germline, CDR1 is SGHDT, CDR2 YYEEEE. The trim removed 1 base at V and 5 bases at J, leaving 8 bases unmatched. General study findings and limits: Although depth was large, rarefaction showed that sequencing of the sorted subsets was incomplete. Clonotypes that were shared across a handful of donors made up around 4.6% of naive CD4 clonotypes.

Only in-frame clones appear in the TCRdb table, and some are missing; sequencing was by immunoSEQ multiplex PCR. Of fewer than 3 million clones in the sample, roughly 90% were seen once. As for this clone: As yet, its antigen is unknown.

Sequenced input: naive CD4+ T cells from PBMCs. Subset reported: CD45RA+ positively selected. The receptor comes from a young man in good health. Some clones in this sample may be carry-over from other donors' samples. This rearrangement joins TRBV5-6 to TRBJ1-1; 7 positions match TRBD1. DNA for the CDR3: TGTGCCAGCAGCTTGTCGAAGGGGGCCCAGACTGAAGCTTTCTTT. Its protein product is CASSLSKGAQTEAFF.